This T cell receptor beta chain was obtained from a study of blood T cells in healthy people across ages. Whole-study findings and limits: Naive CD4+ cells and diversity were both higher in long-lived donors than in aged donors.

CDR1 and CDR2 from the germline V gene are SEHNR and FQNEAQ (reference sequence). This CDR3 is built from 16 residues. PCR was performed a second time for roughly 7 to 12 cycles using a sample-barcoded 5' primer and a J-beta primer mix. Template switching added a 12-random-nucleotide identifier to every cDNA molecule. One entry per CDR3 protein results from TCRdb running MiXCR on the 5' RACE reads. The profile shows more than 500,000 distinct CDR3 sequences, about 27% of them singletons. This clonotype was detected a few times. The antigen is undetermined. Another study also made use of these data, one on T cells of mothers and their children. That source reports: For the second PCR, the M1S primer put in sample barcodes and 2-4 random nucleotides.

The receptor comes from a boy between 2 and 10 years old in good health. The rearrangement links TRBV7-9 to TRBJ2-7; weak D call: TRBD2 (5 bases). Matching the DNA end better, TRBJ2-1 makes the J call doubtful. The sample was blood. As DNA, the CDR3 is TGTGCCAGCAGCTTGTCCATAGCCCGGGGCTACAATGAGCAGTTCTTC. It yields the protein CASSLSIARGYNEQFF.